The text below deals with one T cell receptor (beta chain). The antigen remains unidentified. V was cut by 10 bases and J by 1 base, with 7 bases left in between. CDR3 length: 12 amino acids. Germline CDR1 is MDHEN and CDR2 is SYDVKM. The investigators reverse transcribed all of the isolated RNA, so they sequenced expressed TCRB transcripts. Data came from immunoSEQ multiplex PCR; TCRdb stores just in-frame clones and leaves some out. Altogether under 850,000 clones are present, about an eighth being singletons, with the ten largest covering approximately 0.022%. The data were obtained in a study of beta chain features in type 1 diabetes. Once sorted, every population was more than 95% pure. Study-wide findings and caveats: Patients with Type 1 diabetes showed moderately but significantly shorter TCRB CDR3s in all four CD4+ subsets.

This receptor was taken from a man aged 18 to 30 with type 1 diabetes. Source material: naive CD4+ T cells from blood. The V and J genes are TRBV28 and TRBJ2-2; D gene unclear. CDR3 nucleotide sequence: TGTGCCACCCAAGAGAACACCGGGGAGCTGTTTTTT. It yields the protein CATQENTGELFF.